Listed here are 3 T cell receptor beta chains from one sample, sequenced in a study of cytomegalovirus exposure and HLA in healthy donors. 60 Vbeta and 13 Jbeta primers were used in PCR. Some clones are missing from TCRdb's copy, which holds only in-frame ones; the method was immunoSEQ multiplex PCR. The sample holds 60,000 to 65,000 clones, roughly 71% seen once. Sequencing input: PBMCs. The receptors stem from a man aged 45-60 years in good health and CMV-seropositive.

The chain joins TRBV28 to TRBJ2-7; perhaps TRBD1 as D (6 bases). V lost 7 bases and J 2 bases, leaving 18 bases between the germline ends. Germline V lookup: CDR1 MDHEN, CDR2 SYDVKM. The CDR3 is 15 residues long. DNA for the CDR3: TGTGCCAGCACCCCACAGGGAATTAGACCCTACGAGCAGTACTTC. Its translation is CASTPQGIRPYEQYF.

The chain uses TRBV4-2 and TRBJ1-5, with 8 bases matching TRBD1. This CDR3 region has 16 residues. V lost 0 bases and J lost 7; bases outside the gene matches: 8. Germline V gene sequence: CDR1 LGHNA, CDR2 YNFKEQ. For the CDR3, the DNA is TGTGCCAGCAGCCAAGAGTTTGGACAGGGAAGCCAGCCCCAGCATTTT. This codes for CASSQEFGQGSQPQHF.

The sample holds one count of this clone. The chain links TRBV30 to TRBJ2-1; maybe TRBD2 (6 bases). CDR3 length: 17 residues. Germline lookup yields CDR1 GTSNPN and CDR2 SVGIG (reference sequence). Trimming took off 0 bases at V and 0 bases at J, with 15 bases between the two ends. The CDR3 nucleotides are TGTGCCTGGAGTGTAGACAAACGGGGGAGCTCCTACAATGAGCAGTTCTTC. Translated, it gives CAWSVDKRGSSYNEQFF.